These 11 T cell receptor beta chains were all obtained from the same sample, sequenced in a study of blood T cell repertoires in COVID-19. Repertoires were generated with immunoSEQ multiplex PCR, while TCRdb's copy carries only in-frame clones and drops some. The sample carries about 93,000 clones, around 90% recorded once. The specimen was peripheral blood. Receptors originate from a man between 60 and 70 years old with COVID-19, enrolled during active disease.

The chain combines TRBV4-1 with TRBJ2-7; D ambiguous. V lost 4 bases to trimming and J lost 3 bases, with 10 bases between them. Germline lookup yields CDR1 MGHRA and CDR2 YSYEKL. The CDR3 has 13 amino acids. CDR3 residues: CASSPQLSYEQYF. CDR3 nucleotide sequence: TGCGCCAGCAGCCCCCAACTGAGCTACGAGCAGTACTTC.

The rearrangement links TRBV6-6 to TRBJ2-1, with TRBD1 matching over 8 bases. V lost 6 bases to trimming and J lost 7 bases; unmatched junction nucleotides: 14. Germline V CDR1 and CDR2: MNHNY, SVGAGI (reference sequence). The CDR3 contains 16 residues. CDR3 DNA sequence: TGTGCCAGCAGCCCCCAAATGGGTCAGGGGGCGAATGAGCAGTTCTTC. The encoded protein is CASSPQMGQGANEQFF.

The chain is built from TRBV2 and TRBJ1-5; no clear D gene. Trimming left V 5 bases short and J 0 bases short, with 8 bases between. This CDR3 has 14 residues. CDR1 is SNHLY, CDR2 FYNNEI, per germline. CDR3 residues: CASSKWSSNQPQHF. Written as DNA, the CDR3 is TGTGCCAGCAGTAAGTGGAGTAGCAATCAGCCCCAGCATTTT.

The chain is built from TRBV10-3 and TRBJ1-2; 7 bases align to TRBD1. CDR3 length: 15 amino acids. CDR1 ENHRY and CDR2 SYGVKD come from the germline V gene. V gave up 7 bases and J gave up 2 bases; unmatched junction bases: 10. This chain's CDR3 is CAITPGTERNYGYTF. CDR3 DNA: TGTGCCATCACCCCCGGGACAGAAAGAAACTATGGCTACACCTTC.

V and J are TRBV30 and TRBJ1-2, with 11 nucleotides matching TRBD1. With 5 bases clipped from V and 7 bases from J, the junction kept 6 bases outside the gene matches. Germline CDR1 GTSNPN, CDR2 SVGIG (reference sequence). The CDR3 contains 13 residues. CDR3 in amino acids: CAWLGTGGFGYTF. CDR3 sequence (DNA): TGTGCCTGGCTTGGGACAGGGGGTTTTGGCTACACCTTC. The complete variable domain, with remaining parts taken from reference TRBV30 and TRBJ1-2, reads SQTIHQWPATLVQPVGSPLSLECTVEGTSNPNLYWYRQAAGRGLQLLFYSVGIGQISSEVPQNLSASRPQDRQFILSSKKLLLSDSGFYLCAWLGTGGFGYTFGSGTRLTVV.

The V gene is TRBV2, the J gene TRBJ1-5; 8 bases agree with TRBD1. J lost 2 bases, V lost 6 bases, and 6 bases had no gene match. The CDR3 consists of 15 residues. The germline V gene has CDR1 SNHLY and CDR2 FYNNEI. The CDR3, as DNA: TGTGCCAGCAGGGGGAGCAGGGGGCGCAATCAGCCCCAGCATTTT. This sequence encodes CASRGSRGRNQPQHF.

The chain combines TRBV21-1 with TRBJ1-5; TRBD1 is taken as the D call from the table, unchecked against the DNA. TRBV21-1 is deemed a pseudogene. This CDR3 is 15 amino acids long. The CDR3: CASTLSDRIHQPQHF. In DNA form, the CDR3 reads TGTGCCAGCACCTTGAGTGACAGGATTCATCAGCCCCAGCATTTT.

The chain employs TRBV11-3 and TRBJ2-2, with a weak D call TRBD2 (6 bases). The CDR3 sequence is 15 residues long. V was pared by 0 bases and J by 6 bases, with 11 bases between. Germline V CDR1 and CDR2: SGHNT, YENEEA. DNA of the CDR3: TGTGCCAGCAGCTTAGATGGGCGCGGGGCCGGGGAGCTGTTTTTT. Its translation is CASSLDGRGAGELFF.

V usage is TRBV27 and J usage is TRBJ2-7; the D gene is possibly TRBD1 (6 bases). Trimming cost V 3 bases and J 3 bases, with 12 bases left between them. Germline-derived CDR1 and CDR2 are MNHEY and SMNVEV (reference sequence). The CDR3 length is 14 residues. The CDR3 is CASSFDRSYYEQYF. CDR3 coding DNA: TGTGCCAGCAGTTTCGACAGGTCGTACTACGAGCAGTACTTC.

This chain joins TRBV19 and TRBJ2-5, with D perhaps TRBD1 (6 bases). The CDR3 loop spans 14 amino acids. Germline V gene data show CDR1 as LNHDA and CDR2 as SQIVND (reference sequence). V lost 1 base and J lost 5, with 11 bases in between. The CDR3 protein is CASSIGHRVETQYF. CDR3 nucleotide sequence: TGTGCCAGTAGTATAGGGCACAGGGTGGAGACCCAGTACTTC.

The chain is built from TRBV6-2 or TRBV6-3 and TRBJ1-1; 11 bases line up with TRBD1. Germline V gene lookup returns CDR1 MNHEY and CDR2 SVGEGT. J gave up 3 bases and V 5 bases, and 8 bases lay outside the gene matches. This CDR3 region has 16 residues. CDR3 nucleotide sequence: TGTGCCAGCAGTCCCCGGACAGGGGGCCTTTACACTGAAGCTTTCTTT. Its translation: CASSPRTGGLYTEAFF.